These 8 T cell receptor beta chains share one sample of origin, sequenced in a study of cytomegalovirus exposure and HLA in healthy donors. A multiplex PCR was run with 60 Vbeta primers and 13 Jbeta primers. Sequencing was performed with immunoSEQ multiplex PCR; in TCRdb, only in-frame clones are kept and a portion is missing. This sample has over 200,000 clones, with 85% to 90% found just once. The sample consisted of PBMCs. The receptors stem from a human donor in good health.

This chain links TRBV27 with TRBJ1-4, with TRBD1 as a possible D gene (5 bases). Germline assignment: CDR1 MNHEY and CDR2 SMNVEV (reference sequence). Trimming took off 5 bases at V and 5 bases at J, with 15 bases between the two ends. This CDR3 has 15 residues. This chain's CDR3 is CASSILGGPNEKLFF. Written as DNA, the CDR3 is TGTGCCAGCAGTATCCTGGGGGGACCAAATGAAAAACTGTTTTTT.

The chain recombines TRBV27 with TRBJ2-5, with D possibly matching TRBD1 (5 bases). The DNA matches TRBJ2-7 better at its end, which makes the J call doubtful. Germline V lookup: CDR1 MNHEY, CDR2 SMNVEV (reference sequence). The CDR3 length is 16 residues. CDR3 in DNA: TGTGCCAGCAGTTTATCCTCGATGTCAGGGAACTACGAGCAGTACTTC. It codes for CASSLSSMSGNYEQYF.

The V call is TRBV4-2, the J call TRBJ2-1, with 8 bases fitting TRBD1. CDR1 and CDR2 from the germline V gene are LGHNA and YNFKEQ. The CDR3 length is 16 residues. V was pared by 3 bases and J by 7 bases, with 11 bases of the junction left unmatched. CDR3 DNA sequence: TGTGCCAGCAGCCATGGGACAGGCGTCCCCACAAATGAGCAGTTCTTC. It codes for CASSHGTGVPTNEQFF.

CDR3 DNA sequence: TGTGCCAGCGCTCCTCCCCCGGGAAAGGAACGCTACGAGCAGTACTTC. Protein product: CASAPPPGKERYEQYF. V usage is TRBV7-8 and J usage is TRBJ2-7, with D possibly matching TRBD2 (5 bases). V was clipped by 8 bases and J by 3 bases, with 23 bases between them. The CDR3 contains 16 residues. Looked up from germline, CDR1 is SGHVS and CDR2 is FQNEAQ.

A few counts support this clone. The chain combines TRBV6-1 with TRBJ1-5; unclear D gene. CDR3 length equals 14 residues. Germline loops: CDR1 MNHNS, CDR2 SASEGT. The V end was cut by 7 bases, the J end by 2 bases, with 12 bases between. The DNA of the CDR3 is TGTGCCAGCACGTTTTGGCAGGGCAATCAGCCCCAGCATTTT. Protein: CASTFWQGNQPQHF.

The chain joins TRBV2 to TRBJ1-2; the D gene is possibly TRBD1 (6 bases). CDR1 is SNHLY, CDR2 FYNNEI, per germline. The CDR3 is 15 residues long. The germline V and J ends were trimmed by 1 base and 7 bases, with 16 bases remaining between them. CDR3 sequence (DNA): TGTGCCAGCAGTGAAGACCCCCAGGGGCTTGCTGGCTACACCTTC. It specifies CASSEDPQGLAGYTF.

The chain couples TRBV18 to TRBJ1-1, with TRBD1 matching over 9 bases. J was trimmed by 6 bases and V by 7 bases; bases with no gene match: 9. CDR1 and CDR2 (germline): KGHSH, LQKENI. The CDR3 loop spans 14 amino acids. CDR3 in amino acids: CASWPGQGVPEAFF. CDR3 nucleotide sequence: TGTGCCAGCTGGCCGGGACAGGGAGTCCCTGAAGCTTTCTTT.

The rearrangement links TRBV7-8 to TRBJ1-5; TRBD1 matches at 9 bases. The germline CDR1 and CDR2 sequences are SGHVS and FQNEAQ. The J segment lost 1 base and the V segment lost 5 bases, leaving 6 bases of the junction unmatched. The CDR3 contains 16 residues. As DNA, the CDR3 is TGTGCCAGCAGCCCGCTTACAGGGGGCAGCAATCAGCCCCAGCATTTT. Amino acids: CASSPLTGGSNQPQHF.